Sequencing of this T cell receptor (beta chain) was carried out in a study of blood T cell repertoires in COVID-19. At the level of the study: Samples of COVID-19 (acute and convalescent) were obtained from the United States, Italy and Spain. PBMCs, B-cell-depleted T cells, or T cells were the source of the cDNA or gDNA that made up the material.

The CDR3 covers 15 residues. Original handling: Amplified reference gene primers provided the basis for estimating nucleated cell counts. Sequenced by immunoSEQ multiplex PCR; TCRdb stores in-frame clones only, minus some. V, J and clone size derive from that table, while D and trimming were established from the DNA sequence. Altogether approximately 81,000 clones are present, roughly four fifths being singletons, with the ten largest covering less than 8.5%. This TCR derives from a human donor in a cohort sampled during active COVID-19. Sequencing was performed on peripheral blood. The V call is TRBV21-1, the J call TRBJ1-2. TRBV21-1 is noted as a pseudogene. DNA for the CDR3: TGTGCCAGCAGCAAAGCGCTTCCCCTCGCGAGTGGCTACACCTTC. It translates to CASSKALPLASGYTF.